These 14 T cell receptor beta chains were sequenced from one sample in a study of blood T cell repertoires in COVID-19. Here immunoSEQ multiplex PCR was the method, and the copy in TCRdb shows in-frame clones only, minus some. The sample carries some 250,000 clones, 86% recorded once. Sequenced material: PBMCs or T cells enriched from blood (not recorded which). Source of these receptors: a woman aged 40-49 years with acute COVID-19.

V gene TRBV11-2 combines with J gene TRBJ2-1; 7 nucleotides align to TRBD2. In germline, CDR1 is SGHAT, CDR2 FQNNGV. This CDR3 is built from 17 residues. J was trimmed by 3 bases and V by 0 bases; bases with no gene match: 8. The CDR3 DNA reads TGTGCCAGCAGCTTAGATTCCTCGCGGGAGCTCTACAATGAGCAGTTCTTC. This codes for CASSLDSSRELYNEQFF.

The chain links TRBV2 to TRBJ1-6, with D perhaps matching TRBD1 (5 bases). CDR1 and CDR2 from the germline V gene are SNHLY and FYNNEI. This CDR3 has 17 amino acids. V was trimmed by 7 bases and J by 3 bases, leaving 19 bases between them. The CDR3 loop reads CASNLFGGESYNSPLHF. DNA of the CDR3: TGTGCCAGCAACCTCTTCGGGGGGGAAAGCTATAATTCACCCCTCCACTTT. The full variable domain, in which reference TRBV2 and TRBJ1-6 provide the parts outside the CDR3, is EPEVTQTPSHQVTQMGQEVILRCVPISNHLYFYWYRQILGQKVEFLVSFYNNEISEKSEIFDDQFSVERPDGSNFTLKIRSTKLEDSAMYFCASNLFGGESYNSPLHFGNGTRLTVT.

This clone was seen a handful of times. Distinct nucleotide sequences in the sample also encode this CDR3. The J gene is TRBJ2-3, the V gene TRBV7-9, with a weak D call TRBD1 (6 bases). With 6 bases removed from V and 0 bases from J, the gap between germline ends came to 13 bases. Germline-derived CDR1 and CDR2 are SEHNR and FQNEAQ (reference sequence). This CDR3 spans 15 amino acids. For the CDR3, the DNA is TGTGCCAGCAGTTTTGACAGGTCTAGCACAGATACGCAGTATTTT. This sequence encodes CASSFDRSSTDTQYF.

The gene calls are TRBV10-2 and TRBJ2-3, with 8 nucleotides matching TRBD1. CDR3 length: 12 amino acids. The V segment lost 6 bases and the J segment 11 bases; nucleotides outside the gene matches: 7. From germline, CDR1 is WSHSY and CDR2 SAAADI. The CDR3 coding sequence is TGCGCCAGCAGCCAGGGGGCAGCGGTGCAGTATTTT. Its translation is CASSQGAAVQYF.

This clone was detected a few times. In nucleotides, the CDR3 is TGTGCCAGCAGTTTAAAAGGACAGGGCAGGGTAAATTCACCCCTCCACTTT. Translation gives CASSLKGQGRVNSPLHF. The chain links TRBV27 to TRBJ1-6; 8 positions agree with TRBD1. The ends lost 2 bases at V and 7 bases at J; junction bases unmatched: 10. CDR1 is MNHEY and CDR2 is SMNVEV in the germline V gene (reference sequence). This CDR3 spans 17 amino acids.

The V call is TRBV19, the J call TRBJ2-5, with 7 bases that match TRBD1. V was clipped by 9 bases and J by 5 bases; unmatched bases: 9. The CDR3 is made up of 13 amino acids. Germline V gene lookup returns CDR1 LNHDA and CDR2 SQIVND (reference sequence). The CDR3 loop reads CASQETGLETQYF. The CDR3 DNA reads as TGTGCCAGCCAAGAGACAGGGCTGGAGACCCAGTACTTC.

The chain recombines TRBV3-1 (or the pseudogene TRBV3-2) with TRBJ2-1, with 8 bases aligning to TRBD1. J was trimmed by 5 bases and V by 2 bases; bases with no gene match: 2. The CDR3 loop spans 14 amino acids. Germline lookup yields CDR1 LGHDT and CDR2 YNNKEL (reference sequence). CDR3 DNA sequence: TGTGCCAGCAGCCAATACAGGGGGGACAATGAGCAGTTCTTC. This gives the protein CASSQYRGDNEQFF.

This clone was observed once. The chain uses TRBV7-9 and TRBJ2-7; the match to TRBD2 covers 7 bases. Germline trimming cut 2 bases from V and 1 base from J; bases unmatched to any gene: 11. Germline CDR1 and CDR2: SEHNR and FQNEAQ (reference sequence). The CDR3 contains 17 residues. CDR3 DNA: TGTGCCAGCAGCTTATGGGCGGGAGAGGGGATTTCCTACGAGCAGTACTTC. Translation gives CASSLWAGEGISYEQYF.

The rearrangement uses TRBV28 and TRBJ1-4; D is unresolved. The CDR3 runs 14 residues. Germline values: CDR1 MDHEN, CDR2 SYDVKM. V was trimmed by 7 bases and J by 0 bases, leaving 9 bases between them. The CDR3 region is CASTPGSTNEKLFF. CDR3 in DNA: TGTGCCAGCACTCCCGGGTCAACTAATGAAAAACTGTTTTTT. The variable domain in full, completed from reference TRBV28 and TRBJ1-4, reads DVKVTQSSRYLVKRTGEKVFLECVQDMDHENMFWYRQDPGLGLRLIYFSYDVKMKEKGDIPEGYSVSREKKERFSLILESASTNQTSMYLCASTPGSTNEKLFFGSGTQLSVL.

V gene TRBV7-9 combines with J gene TRBJ1-1, with D perhaps matching TRBD1 (6 bases). This CDR3 is 15 amino acids long. CDR1 and CDR2 (germline): SEHNR, FQNEAQ (reference sequence). Trimming stripped 5 bases from V and 5 bases from J, with 18 bases between. CDR3 protein: CASSPGVQGRTEAFF. In DNA form, the CDR3 reads TGTGCCAGCAGCCCCGGAGTACAGGGTAGGACTGAAGCTTTCTTT.

The chain joins TRBV19 to TRBJ1-5; unclear D gene. Trimming left V 5 bases short and J 1 base short, with 12 bases between. The germline V gene has CDR1 LNHDA and CDR2 SQIVND (reference sequence). The CDR3 consists of 15 residues. CDR3 sequence (DNA): TGTGCCAGTAGTTTACTCACGTCGAGCAATCAGCCCCAGCATTTT. It translates to CASSLLTSSNQPQHF.

A single count supports this clone. The chain combines TRBV5-1 with TRBJ2-1; weak D call: TRBD2 (6 bases). V was pared by 5 bases and J by 2 bases, with 26 bases between. CDR3 size: 19 residues. CDR1 and CDR2 from the germline V gene are SGHRS and YFSETQ. CDR3 amino acids: CASRETPTLLATAYNEQFF. In DNA, the CDR3 is TGCGCCAGCAGGGAAACCCCGACTCTCCTAGCGACCGCCTACAATGAGCAGTTCTTC.

The V and J genes are TRBV9 and TRBJ2-7; 9 bases are a match to TRBD2. Looked up from germline, CDR1 is SGDLS and CDR2 is YYNGEE. The length of the CDR3 is 14 residues. Trimming cost V 0 bases and J 4 bases; bases outside gene matches: 2. The CDR3 reads CASSVGSGSYEQYF. The DNA of the CDR3 is TGTGCCAGCAGCGTAGGTAGCGGGAGTTACGAGCAGTACTTC.

This clone was recorded only once. V and J are TRBV5-1 and TRBJ2-2; 11 bases line up with TRBD2. The CDR3 is 18 residues long. The V gene's germline CDR1 is SGHRS and CDR2 YFSETQ. The V gene end was trimmed by 1 base and the J gene end by 0 bases; junction bases not matched to a gene: 5. The CDR3 is CASSLYTSGSSNTGELFF. The CDR3 DNA sequence: TGCGCCAGCAGCTTGTATACTAGCGGGAGTTCGAACACCGGGGAGCTGTTTTTT.